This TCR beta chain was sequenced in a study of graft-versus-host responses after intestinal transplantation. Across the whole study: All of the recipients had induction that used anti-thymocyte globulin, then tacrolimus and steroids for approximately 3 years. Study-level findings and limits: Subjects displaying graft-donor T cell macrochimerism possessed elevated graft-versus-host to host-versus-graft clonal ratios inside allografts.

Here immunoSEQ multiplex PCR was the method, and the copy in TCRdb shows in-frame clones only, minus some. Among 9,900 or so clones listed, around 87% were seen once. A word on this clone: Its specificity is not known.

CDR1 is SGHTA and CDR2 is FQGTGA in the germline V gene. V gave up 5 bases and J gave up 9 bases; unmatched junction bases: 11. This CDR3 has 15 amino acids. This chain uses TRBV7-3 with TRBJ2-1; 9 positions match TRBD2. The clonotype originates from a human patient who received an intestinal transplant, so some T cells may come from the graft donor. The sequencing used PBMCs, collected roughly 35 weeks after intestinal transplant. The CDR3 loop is CASSPLAGTPTEQFF. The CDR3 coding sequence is TGTGCCAGCAGCCCCCTAGCGGGAACTCCAACTGAGCAGTTCTTC. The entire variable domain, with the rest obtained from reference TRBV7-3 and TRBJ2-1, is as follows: GAGVSQTPSNKVTEKGKYVELRCDPISGHTALYWYRQSLGQGPEFLIYFQGTGAADDSGLPNDRFFAVRPEGSVSTLKIQRTERGDSAVYLCASSPLAGTPTEQFFGPGTRLTVL.